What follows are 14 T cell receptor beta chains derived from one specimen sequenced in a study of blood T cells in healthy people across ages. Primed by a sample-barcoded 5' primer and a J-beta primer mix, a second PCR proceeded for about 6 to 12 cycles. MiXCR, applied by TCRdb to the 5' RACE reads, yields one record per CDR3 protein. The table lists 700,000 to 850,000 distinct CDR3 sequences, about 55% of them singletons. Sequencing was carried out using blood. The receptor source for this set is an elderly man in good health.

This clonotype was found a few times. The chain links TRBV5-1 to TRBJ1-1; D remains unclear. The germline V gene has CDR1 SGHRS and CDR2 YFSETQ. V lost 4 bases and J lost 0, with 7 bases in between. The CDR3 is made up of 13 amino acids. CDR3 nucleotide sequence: TGCGCCAGCAGCCGGTCCATGAACACTGAAGCTTTCTTT. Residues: CASSRSMNTEAFF.

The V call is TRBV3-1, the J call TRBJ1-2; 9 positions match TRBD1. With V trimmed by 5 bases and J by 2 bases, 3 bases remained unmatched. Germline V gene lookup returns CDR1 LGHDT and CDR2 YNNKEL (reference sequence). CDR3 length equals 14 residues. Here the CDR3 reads CASSATGGNYGYTF. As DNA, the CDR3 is TGTGCCAGCAGCGCGACAGGGGGAAACTATGGCTACACCTTC.

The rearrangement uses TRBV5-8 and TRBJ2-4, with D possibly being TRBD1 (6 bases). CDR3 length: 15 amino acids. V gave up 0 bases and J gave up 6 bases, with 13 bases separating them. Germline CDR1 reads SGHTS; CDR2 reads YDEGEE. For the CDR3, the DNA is TGTGCCAGCAGCTTGGGAGGGCAACAGGGAAACATTCAGTACTTC. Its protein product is CASSLGGQQGNIQYF.

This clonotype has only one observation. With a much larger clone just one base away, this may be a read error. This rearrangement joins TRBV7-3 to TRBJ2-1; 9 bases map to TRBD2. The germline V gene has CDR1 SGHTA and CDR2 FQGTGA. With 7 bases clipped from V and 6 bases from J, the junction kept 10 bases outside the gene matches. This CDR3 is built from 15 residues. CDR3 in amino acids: CASNYGGRALNEQFF. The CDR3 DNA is TGTGCCAGCAACTATGGCGGGAGGGCCCTCAATGAGCAGTTCTTC. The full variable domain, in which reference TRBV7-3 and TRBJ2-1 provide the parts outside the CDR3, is GAGVSQTPSNKVTEKGKYVELRCDPISGHTALYWYRQSLGQGPEFLIYFQGTGAADDSGLPNDRFFAVRPEGSVSTLKIQRTERGDSAVYLCASNYGGRALNEQFFGPGTRLTVL.

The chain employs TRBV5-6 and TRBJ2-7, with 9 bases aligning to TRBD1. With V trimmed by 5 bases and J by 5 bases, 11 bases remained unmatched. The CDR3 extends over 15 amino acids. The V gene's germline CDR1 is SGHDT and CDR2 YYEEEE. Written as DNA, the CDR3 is TGTGCCAGCAGGCATTGGGGGACAGGGATCCACGAGCAGTACTTC. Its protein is CASRHWGTGIHEQYF.

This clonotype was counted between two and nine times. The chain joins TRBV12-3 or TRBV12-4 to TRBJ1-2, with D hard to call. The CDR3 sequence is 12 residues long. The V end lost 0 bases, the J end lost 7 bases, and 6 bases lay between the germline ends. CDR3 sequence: CASSLASSGYTF. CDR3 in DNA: TGTGCCAGCAGTTTAGCAAGCTCTGGCTACACCTTC.

Here the CDR3 DNA reads TGTGCCAGCAGTCCCCCCGGGCCCCCACAATCAAGGCAGTATTTT. This encodes CASSPPGPPQSRQYF. The rearrangement links TRBV12-3 or TRBV12-4 to TRBJ2-3; D not resolved. The ends were cut back, 5 bases at V and 11 bases at J, with 23 bases in the middle. The CDR3 is made up of 15 amino acids.

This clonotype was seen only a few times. The CDR3 DNA reads as TGCAGCGCCCGGGGACTAGCGGGGATCGCCTACAATGAGCAGTTCTTC. This gives the protein CSARGLAGIAYNEQFF. The rearrangement uses TRBV29-1 and TRBJ2-1; 13 bases agree with TRBD2. Trimming cost V 7 bases and J 2 bases; bases outside gene matches: 8. The CDR3 extends over 16 amino acids. CDR1 SQVTM and CDR2 ANQGSEA come from the germline V gene.

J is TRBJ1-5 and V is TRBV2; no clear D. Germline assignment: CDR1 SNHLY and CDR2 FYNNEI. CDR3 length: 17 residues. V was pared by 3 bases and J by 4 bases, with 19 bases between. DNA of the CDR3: TGTGCCAGCAGTGAGTTCGTTACAGCCTCCCCAAATCAGCCCCAGCATTTT. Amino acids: CASSEFVTASPNQPQHF.

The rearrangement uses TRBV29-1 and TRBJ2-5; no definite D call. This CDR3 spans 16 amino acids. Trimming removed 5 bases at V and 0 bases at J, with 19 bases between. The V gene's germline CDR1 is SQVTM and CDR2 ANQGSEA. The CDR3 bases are TGCAGCGTTTATGGCACCCCAAAGATGTACCAAGAGACCCAGTACTTC. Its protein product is CSVYGTPKMYQETQYF.

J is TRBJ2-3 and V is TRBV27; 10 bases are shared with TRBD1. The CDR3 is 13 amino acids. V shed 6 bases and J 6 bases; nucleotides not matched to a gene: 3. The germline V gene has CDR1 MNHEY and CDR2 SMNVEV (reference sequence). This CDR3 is CASRSTGGDTQYF. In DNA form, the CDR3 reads TGTGCCAGCAGATCGACAGGGGGCGATACGCAGTATTTT.

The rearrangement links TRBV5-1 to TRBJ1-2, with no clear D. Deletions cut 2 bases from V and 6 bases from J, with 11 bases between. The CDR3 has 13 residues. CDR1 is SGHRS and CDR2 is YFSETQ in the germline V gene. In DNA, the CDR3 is TGCGCCAGCAGCTTTGACATTGGCAATGGCTACACCTTC. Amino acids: CASSFDIGNGYTF. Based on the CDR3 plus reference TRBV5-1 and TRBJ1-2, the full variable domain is KAGVTQTPRYLIKTRGQQVTLSCSPISGHRSVSWYQQTPGQGLQFLFEYFSETQRNKGNFPGRFSGRQFSNSRSEMNVSTLELGDSALYLCASSFDIGNGYTFGSGTRLTVV.

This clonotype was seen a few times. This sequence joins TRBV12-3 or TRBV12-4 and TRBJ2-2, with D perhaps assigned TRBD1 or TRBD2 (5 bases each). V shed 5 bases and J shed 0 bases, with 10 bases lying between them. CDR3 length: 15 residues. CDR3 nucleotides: TGTGCCAGCAGTCCGGGACGGTCGAACACCGGGGAGCTGTTTTTT. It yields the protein CASSPGRSNTGELFF.

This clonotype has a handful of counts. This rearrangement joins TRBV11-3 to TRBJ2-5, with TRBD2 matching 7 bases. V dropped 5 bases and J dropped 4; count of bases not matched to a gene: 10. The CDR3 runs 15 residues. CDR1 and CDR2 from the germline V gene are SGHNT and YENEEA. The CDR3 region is CASSRGGWNRETQYF. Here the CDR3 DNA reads TGTGCCAGCAGCCGGGGAGGGTGGAATCGAGAGACCCAGTACTTC.